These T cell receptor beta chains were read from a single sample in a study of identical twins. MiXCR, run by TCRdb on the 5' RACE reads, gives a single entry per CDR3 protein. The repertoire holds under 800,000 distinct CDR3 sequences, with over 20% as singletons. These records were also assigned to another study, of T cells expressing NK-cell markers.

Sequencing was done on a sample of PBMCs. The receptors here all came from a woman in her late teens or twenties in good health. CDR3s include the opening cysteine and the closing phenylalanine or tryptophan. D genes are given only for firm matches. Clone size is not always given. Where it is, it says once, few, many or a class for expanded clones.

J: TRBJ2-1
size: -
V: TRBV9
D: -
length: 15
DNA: TGTGCCAGCAGCCGAGGGGGGCTTACCTACAATGAGCAGTTCTTC
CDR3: CASSRGGLTYNEQFF

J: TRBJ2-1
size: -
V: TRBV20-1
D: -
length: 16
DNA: TGCAGTGCTAGAGGGTTAGGACGGAAGTCCTTGGATGAGCAGTTCTTC
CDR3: CSARGLGRKSLDEQFF

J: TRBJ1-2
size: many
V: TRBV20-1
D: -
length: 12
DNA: TGCAGTGCTAGAGTGGATGGGGCGGGCTACACCTTC
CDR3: CSARVDGAGYTF

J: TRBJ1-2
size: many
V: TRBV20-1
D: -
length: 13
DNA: TGCAGTGCTAGCCCCAGGGTGGACTATGGCTACACCTTC
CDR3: CSASPRVDYGYTF

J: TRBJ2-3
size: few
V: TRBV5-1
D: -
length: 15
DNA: TGCGCCAGCAGCTTGCAACGGGGAAGATTAGATACGCAGTATTTT
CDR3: CASSLQRGRLDTQYF

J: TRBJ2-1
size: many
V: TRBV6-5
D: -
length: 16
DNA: TGTGCCAGCAGTTACTCTCGCACCAGCTCCTACAATGAGCAGTTCTTC
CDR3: CASSYSRTSSYNEQFF

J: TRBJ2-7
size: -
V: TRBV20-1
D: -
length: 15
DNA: TGCAGTGCCCGCGACCACCGGGACAACCCCTACGAGCAGTACTTC
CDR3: CSARDHRDNPYEQYF

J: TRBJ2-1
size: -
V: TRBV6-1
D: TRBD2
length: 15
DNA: TGTGCCAGCAGAAAGCAACTAGCGGGCTACAATGAGCAGTTCTTC
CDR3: CASRKQLAGYNEQFF

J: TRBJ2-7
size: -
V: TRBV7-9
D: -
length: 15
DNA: TGTGCCAGCAGCCCTGAGGATAGCGGCCCATACGAGCAGTACTTC
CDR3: CASSPEDSGPYEQYF

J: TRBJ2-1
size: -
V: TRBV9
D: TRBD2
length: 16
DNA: TGTGCCAGCAGCGTTTTAGGGACTAACTCCTACAATGAGCAGTTCTTC
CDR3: CASSVLGTNSYNEQFF

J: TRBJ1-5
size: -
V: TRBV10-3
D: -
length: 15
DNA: TGTGCCATCAGACAGGGATATGGAATAGATCAGCCCCAGCATTTT
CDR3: CAIRQGYGIDQPQHF

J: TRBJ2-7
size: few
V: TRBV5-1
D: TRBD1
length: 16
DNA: TGCGCCAGCAGCAATGCGGACGGACAGGGCCTCTACGAGCAGTACTTC
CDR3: CASSNADGQGLYEQYF

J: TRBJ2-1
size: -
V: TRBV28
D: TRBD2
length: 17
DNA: TGTGCCAGCAGTTTTATTCGACTAGCGACGGGCACCGATGAGCAGTTCTTC
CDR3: CASSFIRLATGTDEQFF

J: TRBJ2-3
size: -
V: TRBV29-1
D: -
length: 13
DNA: TGCAGCGTTGTGGAAGCTAGCACAGATACGCAGTATTTT
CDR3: CSVVEASTDTQYF

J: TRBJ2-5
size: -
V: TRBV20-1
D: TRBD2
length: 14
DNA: TGCAGTGCCGAGGGCGGGGGGAGGCAAGAGACCCAGTACTTC
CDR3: CSAEGGGRQETQYF

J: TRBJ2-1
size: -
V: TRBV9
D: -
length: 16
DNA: TGTGCCAGCAGCGTAGGCCTCGAGCCAACCTACAATGAGCAGTTCTTC
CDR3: CASSVGLEPTYNEQFF

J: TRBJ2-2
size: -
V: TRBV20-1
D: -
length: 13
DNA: TGCAGTGCCCGGGCATCAGGGGCCGGGGAGCTGTTTTTT
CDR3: CSARASGAGELFF

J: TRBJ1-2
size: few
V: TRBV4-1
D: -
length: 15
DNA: TGCGCCAGCAGCTCCCTCAAGGGCGACTGGTATGGCTACACCTTC
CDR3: CASSSLKGDWYGYTF

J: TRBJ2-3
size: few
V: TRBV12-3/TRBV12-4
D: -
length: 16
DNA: TGTGCCAGCAGTTTAGATCGAGGAGGTGGCACAGATACGCAGTATTTT
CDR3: CASSLDRGGGTDTQYF

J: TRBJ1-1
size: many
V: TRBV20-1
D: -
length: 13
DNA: TGCAGTGCTAGTGCCTCCGGGAACACTGAAGCTTTCTTT
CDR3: CSASASGNTEAFF

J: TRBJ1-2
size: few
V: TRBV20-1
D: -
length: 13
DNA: TGCAGTGCTGCGGGACTCGATATGGATGGCTACACCTTC
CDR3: CSAAGLDMDGYTF

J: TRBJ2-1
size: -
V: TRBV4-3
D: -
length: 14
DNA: TGCGCCAGCAGCCAACAAATCGGGTCCAATGAGCAGTTCTTC
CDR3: CASSQQIGSNEQFF

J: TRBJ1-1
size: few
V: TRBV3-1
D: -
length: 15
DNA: TGTGCCAGCAGCCAAGGAACGGGGGCTAACACTGAAGCTTTCTTT
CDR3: CASSQGTGANTEAFF

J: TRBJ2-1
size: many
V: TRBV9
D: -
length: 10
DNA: TGTGCCAGCAGCGGCAATGAGCAGTTCTTC
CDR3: CASSGNEQFF

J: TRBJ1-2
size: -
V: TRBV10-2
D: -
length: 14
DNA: TGCGCCAGCAGTGACCCTCCAGGGAAGTATGGCTACACCTTC
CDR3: CASSDPPGKYGYTF

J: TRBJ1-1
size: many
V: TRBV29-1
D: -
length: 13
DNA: TGCAGCGTTGGAGACAGCCTGAACACTGAAGCTTTCTTT
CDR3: CSVGDSLNTEAFF

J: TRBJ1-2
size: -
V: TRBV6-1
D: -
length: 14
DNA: TGTGCCAGCAGTCAACCTCACGGGGGGGATGGCTACACCTTC
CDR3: CASSQPHGGDGYTF

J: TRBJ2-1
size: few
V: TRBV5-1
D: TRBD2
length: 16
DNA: TGCGCCAGCAGTCTGACTAGCGGGGGGCCGTACAATGAGCAGTTCTTC
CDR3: CASSLTSGGPYNEQFF

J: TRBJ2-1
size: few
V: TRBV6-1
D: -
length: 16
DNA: TGTGCCAGCAGTCTTTACCCCGATAGCTCCTACAATGAGCAGTTCTTC
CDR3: CASSLYPDSSYNEQFF

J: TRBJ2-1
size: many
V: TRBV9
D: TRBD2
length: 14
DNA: TGTGCCAGCAGCGTCCCTAGCGGTAGGAATGAGCAGTTCTTC
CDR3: CASSVPSGRNEQFF

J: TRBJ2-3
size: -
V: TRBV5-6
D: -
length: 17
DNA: TGTGCCAGCAGCGTAACCCGGCCGGCGGCTAGCACAGATACGCAGTATTTT
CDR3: CASSVTRPAASTDTQYF

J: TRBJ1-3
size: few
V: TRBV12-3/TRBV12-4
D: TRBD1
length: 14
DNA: TGTGCCAGCAGTATAGGACAGGGGGGCAACACCATATATTTT
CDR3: CASSIGQGGNTIYF

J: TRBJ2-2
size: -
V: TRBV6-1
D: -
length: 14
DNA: TGTGCCAGCAAAATCCAGTCGGTAGGCGGGGAGCTGTTTTTT
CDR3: CASKIQSVGGELFF

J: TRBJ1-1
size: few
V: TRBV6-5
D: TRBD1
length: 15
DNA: TGTGCCAGCAGTTACAGCGGACAGGCCGACACTGAAGCTTTCTTT
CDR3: CASSYSGQADTEAFF

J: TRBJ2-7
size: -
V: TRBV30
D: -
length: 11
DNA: TGTGCCTGGAGTAGGAGTTCGGAGCAGTACTTC
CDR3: CAWSRSSEQYF

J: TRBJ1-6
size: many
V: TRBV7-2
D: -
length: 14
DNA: TGTGCCAGCAGCTTGAACCAGGGGAATTCACCCCTCCACTTT
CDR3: CASSLNQGNSPLHF

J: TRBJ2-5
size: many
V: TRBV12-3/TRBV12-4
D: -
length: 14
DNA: TGTGCCAGCAGTCTTCCGGGGGCTCAAGAGACCCAGTACTTC
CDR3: CASSLPGAQETQYF

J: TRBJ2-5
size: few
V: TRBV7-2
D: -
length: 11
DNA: TGTGCCACCGCCGCCATCGAGACCCAGTACTTC
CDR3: CATAAIETQYF

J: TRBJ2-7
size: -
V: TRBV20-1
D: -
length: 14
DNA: TGCAGTGCTAGAATCGGCGGCCAGAAGTCCGAGCAGTACTTC
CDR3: CSARIGGQKSEQYF

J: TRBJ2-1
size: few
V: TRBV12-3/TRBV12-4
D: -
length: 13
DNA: TGTGCCAGCAGCGCCTCGACTAGTGATGAGCAGTTCTTC
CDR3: CASSASTSDEQFF

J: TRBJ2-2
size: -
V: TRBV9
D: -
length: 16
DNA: TGTGCCAGCAGCTCCGCTCCGGGGCTGAACACCGGGGAGCTGTTTTTT
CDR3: CASSSAPGLNTGELFF

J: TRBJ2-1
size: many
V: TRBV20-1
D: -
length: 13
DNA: TGCAGTGCTACCGGGAGCTCCTACAATGAGCAGTTCTTC
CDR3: CSATGSSYNEQFF

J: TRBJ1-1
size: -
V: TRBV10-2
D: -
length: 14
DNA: TGCGCCAGCAGTGTCGTGACAGTTGGGACTGAAGCTTTCTTT
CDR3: CASSVVTVGTEAFF

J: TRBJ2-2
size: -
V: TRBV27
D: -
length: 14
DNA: TGTGCCAGCAGTGCGGGCAACCAAAGAGGGGAGCTGTTTTTT
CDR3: CASSAGNQRGELFF

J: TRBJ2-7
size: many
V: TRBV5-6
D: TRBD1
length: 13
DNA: TGTGCCAGCAGCGAAGACAGGGCGGACGAGCAGTACTTC
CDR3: CASSEDRADEQYF

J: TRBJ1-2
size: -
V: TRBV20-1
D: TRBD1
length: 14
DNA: TGCAGTGCTAGTGTCGTACAGGGGACCTATGGCTACACCTTC
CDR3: CSASVVQGTYGYTF